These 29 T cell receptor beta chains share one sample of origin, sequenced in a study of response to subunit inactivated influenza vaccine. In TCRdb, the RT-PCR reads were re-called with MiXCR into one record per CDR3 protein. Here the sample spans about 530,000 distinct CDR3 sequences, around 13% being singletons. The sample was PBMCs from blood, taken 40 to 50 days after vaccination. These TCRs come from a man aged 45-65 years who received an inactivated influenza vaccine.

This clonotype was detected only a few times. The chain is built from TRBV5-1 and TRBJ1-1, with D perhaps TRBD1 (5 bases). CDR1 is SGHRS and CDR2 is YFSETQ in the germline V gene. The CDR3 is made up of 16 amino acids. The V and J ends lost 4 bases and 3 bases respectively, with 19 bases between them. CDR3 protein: CASSQGVHPGDTEAFF. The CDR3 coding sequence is TGCGCCAGCAGCCAGGGTGTACACCCAGGAGACACTGAAGCTTTCTTT. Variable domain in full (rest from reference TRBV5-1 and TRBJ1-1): KAGVTQTPRYLIKTRGQQVTLSCSPISGHRSVSWYQQTPGQGLQFLFEYFSETQRNKGNFPGRFSGRQFSNSRSEMNVSTLELGDSALYLCASSQGVHPGDTEAFFGQGTRLTVV.

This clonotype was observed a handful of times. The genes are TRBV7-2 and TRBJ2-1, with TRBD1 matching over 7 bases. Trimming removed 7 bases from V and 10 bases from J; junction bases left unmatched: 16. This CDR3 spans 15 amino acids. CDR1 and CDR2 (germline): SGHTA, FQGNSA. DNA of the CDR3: TGTGCCAGCAACAGGGGTGACGCAGGGCCAGGGGAGCAGTTCTTC. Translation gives CASNRGDAGPGEQFF.

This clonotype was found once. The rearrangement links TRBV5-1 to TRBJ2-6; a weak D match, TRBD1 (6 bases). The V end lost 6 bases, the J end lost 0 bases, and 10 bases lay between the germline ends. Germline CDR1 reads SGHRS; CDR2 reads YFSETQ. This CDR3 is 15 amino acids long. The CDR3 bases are TGCGCCAGCAAAGGACAGAGCTCTGGGGCCAACGTCCTGACTTTC. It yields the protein CASKGQSSGANVLTF.

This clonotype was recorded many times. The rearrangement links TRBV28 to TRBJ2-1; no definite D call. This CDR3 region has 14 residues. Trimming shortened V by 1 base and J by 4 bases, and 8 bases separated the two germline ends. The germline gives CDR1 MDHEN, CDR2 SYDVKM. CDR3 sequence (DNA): TGTGCCAGCAGTTTATCCCGAAGTTACAATGAGCAGTTCTTC. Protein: CASSLSRSYNEQFF.

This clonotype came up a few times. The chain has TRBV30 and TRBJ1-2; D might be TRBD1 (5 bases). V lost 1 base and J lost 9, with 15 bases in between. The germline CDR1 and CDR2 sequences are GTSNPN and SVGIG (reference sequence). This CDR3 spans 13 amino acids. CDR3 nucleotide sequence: TGTGCCTGGAGTGCGGGACTACCTGGGAGCTACACCTTC. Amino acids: CAWSAGLPGSYTF.

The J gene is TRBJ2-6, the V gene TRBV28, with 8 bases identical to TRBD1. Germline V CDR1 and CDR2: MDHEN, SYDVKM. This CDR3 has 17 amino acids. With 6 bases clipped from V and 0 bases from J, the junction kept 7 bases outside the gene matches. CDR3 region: CASRHRDRLSGANVLTF. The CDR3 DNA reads TGTGCCAGCAGGCATCGGGACAGGCTCTCTGGGGCCAACGTCCTGACTTTC.

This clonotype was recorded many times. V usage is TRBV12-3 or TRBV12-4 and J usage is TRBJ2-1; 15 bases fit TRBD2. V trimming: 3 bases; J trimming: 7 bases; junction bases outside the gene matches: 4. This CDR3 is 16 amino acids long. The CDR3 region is CASSFEGTSGRNEQFF. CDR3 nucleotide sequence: TGTGCCAGCAGTTTTGAAGGGACTAGCGGGAGGAATGAGCAGTTCTTC.

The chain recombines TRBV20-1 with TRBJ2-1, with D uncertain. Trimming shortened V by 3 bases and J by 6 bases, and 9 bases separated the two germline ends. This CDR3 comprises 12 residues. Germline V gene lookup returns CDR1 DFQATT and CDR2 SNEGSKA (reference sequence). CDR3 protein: CSASMAVNEQFF. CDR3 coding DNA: TGCAGTGCTAGTATGGCGGTCAATGAGCAGTTCTTC.

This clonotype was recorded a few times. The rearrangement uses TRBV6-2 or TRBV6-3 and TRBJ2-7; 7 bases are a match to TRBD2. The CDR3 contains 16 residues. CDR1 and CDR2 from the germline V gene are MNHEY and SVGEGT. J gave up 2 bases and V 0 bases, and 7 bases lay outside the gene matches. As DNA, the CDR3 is TGTGCCAGCAGTTACTCGACGGGACTACCTACCTACGAGCAGTACTTC. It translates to CASSYSTGLPTYEQYF.

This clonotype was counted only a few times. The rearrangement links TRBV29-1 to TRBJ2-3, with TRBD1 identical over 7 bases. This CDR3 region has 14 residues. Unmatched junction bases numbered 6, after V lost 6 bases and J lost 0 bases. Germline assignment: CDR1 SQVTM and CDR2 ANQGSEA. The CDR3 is CSVPGTASTDTQYF. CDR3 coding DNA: TGCAGCGTCCCCGGGACAGCTAGCACAGATACGCAGTATTTT.

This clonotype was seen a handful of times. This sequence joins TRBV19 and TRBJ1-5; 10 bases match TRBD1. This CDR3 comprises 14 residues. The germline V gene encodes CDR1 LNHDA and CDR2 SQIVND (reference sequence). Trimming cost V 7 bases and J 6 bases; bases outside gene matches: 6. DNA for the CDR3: TGTGCCAGTAAGGGGACAGGGGTGAGTCAGCCCCAGCATTTT. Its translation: CASKGTGVSQPQHF.

The CDR3 here is CASSSSGQGIEAFF. CDR3 nucleotides: TGTGCCAGCTCATCCTCGGGACAGGGAATTGAAGCTTTCTTT. The chain has TRBV18 and TRBJ1-1, with 9 bases fitting TRBD1. The CDR3 is 14 amino acids. The V and J ends lost 5 bases and 7 bases, in that order; junction bases with no gene match: 8. Looked up from germline, CDR1 is KGHSH and CDR2 is LQKENI.

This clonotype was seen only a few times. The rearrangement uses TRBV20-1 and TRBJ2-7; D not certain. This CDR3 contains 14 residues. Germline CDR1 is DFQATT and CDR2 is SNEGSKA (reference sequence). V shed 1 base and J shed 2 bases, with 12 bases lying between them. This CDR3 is CSARVPAEAYEQYF. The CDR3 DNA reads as TGCAGTGCTAGAGTTCCGGCAGAAGCCTACGAGCAGTACTTC.

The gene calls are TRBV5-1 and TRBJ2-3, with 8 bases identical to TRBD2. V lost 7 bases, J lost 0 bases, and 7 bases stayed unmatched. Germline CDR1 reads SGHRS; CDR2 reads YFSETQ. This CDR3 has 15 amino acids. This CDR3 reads CASQRGGISTDTQYF. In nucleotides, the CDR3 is TGCGCCAGCCAACGGGGGGGAATAAGCACAGATACGCAGTATTTT.

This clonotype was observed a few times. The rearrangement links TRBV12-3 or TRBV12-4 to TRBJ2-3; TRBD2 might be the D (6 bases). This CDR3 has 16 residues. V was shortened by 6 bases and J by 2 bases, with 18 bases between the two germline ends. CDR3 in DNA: TGTGCCAGCAGGGGCGTGGGGCGGGACTTCACAGATACGCAGTATTTT. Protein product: CASRGVGRDFTDTQYF.

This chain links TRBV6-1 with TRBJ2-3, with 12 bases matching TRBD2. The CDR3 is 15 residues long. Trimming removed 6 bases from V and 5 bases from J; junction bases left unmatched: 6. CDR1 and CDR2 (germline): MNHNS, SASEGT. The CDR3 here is CASRRLAGVKDTQYF. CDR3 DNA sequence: TGTGCCAGCAGAAGACTAGCGGGAGTCAAAGATACGCAGTATTTT.

CDR3 in DNA: TGTGCCAGCAGTTTGAGCAGGTTCTACGAGCAGTACTTC. It encodes CASSLSRFYEQYF. J is TRBJ2-7 and V is TRBV12-3 or TRBV12-4; no clear D gene. Trimming took 3 bases from V and 3 from J, leaving 9 bases between them. This CDR3 spans 13 amino acids.

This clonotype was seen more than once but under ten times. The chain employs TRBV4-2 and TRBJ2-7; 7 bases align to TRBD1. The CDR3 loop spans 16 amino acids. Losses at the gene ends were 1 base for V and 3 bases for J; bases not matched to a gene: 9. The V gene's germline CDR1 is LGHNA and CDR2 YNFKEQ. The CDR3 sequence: CASSQVYRGDVYEQYF. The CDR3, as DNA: TGTGCCAGCAGCCAAGTTTACAGGGGAGATGTCTACGAGCAGTACTTC.

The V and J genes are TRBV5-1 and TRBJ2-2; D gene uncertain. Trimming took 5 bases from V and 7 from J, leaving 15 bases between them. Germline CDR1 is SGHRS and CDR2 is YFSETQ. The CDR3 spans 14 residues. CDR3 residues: CASRTQPSDGELFF. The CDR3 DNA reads TGCGCCAGCAGAACCCAACCCAGTGACGGGGAGCTGTTTTTT.

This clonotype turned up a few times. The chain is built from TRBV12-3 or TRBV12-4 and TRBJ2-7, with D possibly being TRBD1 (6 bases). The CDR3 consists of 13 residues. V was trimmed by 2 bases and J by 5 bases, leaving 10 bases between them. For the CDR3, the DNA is TGTGCCAGCAGTTTATGGGGGCGCGACGAGCAGTACTTC. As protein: CASSLWGRDEQYF.

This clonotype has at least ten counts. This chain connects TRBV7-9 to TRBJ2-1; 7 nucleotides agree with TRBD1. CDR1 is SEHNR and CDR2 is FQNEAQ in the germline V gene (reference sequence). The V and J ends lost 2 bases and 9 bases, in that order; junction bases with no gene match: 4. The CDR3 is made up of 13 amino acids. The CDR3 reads CASSLRGPIEQFF. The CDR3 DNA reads TGTGCCAGCAGCTTAAGGGGGCCGATTGAGCAGTTCTTC.

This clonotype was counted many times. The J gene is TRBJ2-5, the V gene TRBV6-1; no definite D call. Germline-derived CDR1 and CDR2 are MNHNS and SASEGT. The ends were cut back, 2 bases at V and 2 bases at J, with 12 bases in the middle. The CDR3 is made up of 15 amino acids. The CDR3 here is CASSESFAGQETQYF. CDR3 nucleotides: TGTGCCAGCAGTGAATCCTTCGCAGGTCAAGAGACCCAGTACTTC.

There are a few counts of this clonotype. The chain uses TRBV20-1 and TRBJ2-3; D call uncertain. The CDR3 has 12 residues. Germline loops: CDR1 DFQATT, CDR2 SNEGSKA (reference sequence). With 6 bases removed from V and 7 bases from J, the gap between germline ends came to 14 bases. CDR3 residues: CSAAVQEHTQYF. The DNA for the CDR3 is TGCAGTGCCGCCGTCCAGGAGCATACGCAGTATTTT.

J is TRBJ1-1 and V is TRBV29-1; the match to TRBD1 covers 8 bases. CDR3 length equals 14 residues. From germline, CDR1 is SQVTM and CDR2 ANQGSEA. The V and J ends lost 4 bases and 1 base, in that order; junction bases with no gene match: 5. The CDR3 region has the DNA TGCAGCGTTGGAACCGGGACAGGGAACACTGAAGCTTTCTTT. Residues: CSVGTGTGNTEAFF.

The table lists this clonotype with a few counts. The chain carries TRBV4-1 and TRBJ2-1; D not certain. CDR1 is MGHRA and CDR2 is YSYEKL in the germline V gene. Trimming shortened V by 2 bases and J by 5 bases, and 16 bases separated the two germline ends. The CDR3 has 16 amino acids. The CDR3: CASSQTSGPIHNEQFF. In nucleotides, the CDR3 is TGCGCCAGCAGCCAAACGTCTGGGCCCATCCACAATGAGCAGTTCTTC.

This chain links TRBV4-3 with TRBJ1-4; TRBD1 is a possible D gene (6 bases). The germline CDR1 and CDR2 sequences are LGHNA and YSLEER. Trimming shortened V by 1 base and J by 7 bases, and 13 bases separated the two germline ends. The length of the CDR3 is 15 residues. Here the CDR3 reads CASSQGNREIEKLFF. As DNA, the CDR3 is TGCGCCAGCAGCCAAGGAAACAGGGAGATTGAAAAACTGTTTTTT.

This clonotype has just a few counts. The DNA for the CDR3 is TGTGCCAGCAGCAAAGTTCGGACAGGGACCTACGAGCAGTACTTC. Its translation is CASSKVRTGTYEQYF. This chain links TRBV21-1 with TRBJ2-7; the table assigns TRBD1, which was not confirmed against the DNA. TRBV21-1 is a pseudogene segment. The CDR3 runs to 15 residues.

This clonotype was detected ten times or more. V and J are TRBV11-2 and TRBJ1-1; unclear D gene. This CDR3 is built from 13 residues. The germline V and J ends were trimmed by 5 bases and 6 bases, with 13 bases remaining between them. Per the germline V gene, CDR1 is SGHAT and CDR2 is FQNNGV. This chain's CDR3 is CASSPQQEAEAFF. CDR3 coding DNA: TGTGCCAGCAGCCCCCAGCAGGAGGCTGAAGCTTTCTTT.

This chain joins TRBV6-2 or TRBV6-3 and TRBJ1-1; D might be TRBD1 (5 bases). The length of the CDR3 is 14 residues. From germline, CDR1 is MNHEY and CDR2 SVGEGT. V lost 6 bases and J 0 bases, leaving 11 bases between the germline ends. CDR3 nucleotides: TGTGCCAGCAGCCCGACGACAGTGAACACTGAAGCTTTCTTT. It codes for CASSPTTVNTEAFF.